The present T cell receptor (beta chain) was sequenced within a study of identical twins (dated by TCRdb to 2015 to 2016). As for the study more broadly: TCR alpha and beta repertoires from monozygotic twins, unrelated adults of various ages and cord blood were deep-sequenced to test whether fetal clonotypes persist. Replicate twin experiments were performed at different times using different library preparation protocols to rule out contamination. The paper as a whole reports these results and caveats: In beta out-of-frame sequences, excess twin sharing was weaker, because having fewer shared sequences lowered the signal-to-noise ratio. Out-of-frame TCR alpha sharing in monozygotic twins was systematically underestimated by recombination models, whereas sharing between unrelated individuals was in agreement with the recombination models. Conclusions relied on cross-sectional statistical analysis, since the same donors could not be followed over many years. Invariant T cells such as MAIT and iNKT could partly confound zero-insertion analyses, although diverse VJ usage argued against such confounding for most clonotypes. Fewer insertions were carried by abundant cord blood beta clonotypes, a similar but weaker trend appeared in young adult naive repertoires, and no such trend appeared in memory repertoires. Out-of-frame TCR alpha sequences shared between twins showed an excess of low generation-probability sequences compared with coincidental sharing between unrelated individuals.

Every donor was a healthy Caucasian. Three pairs of female monozygotic twins, all aged 18 to 29 years, were included in the twin cohort. Peripheral blood mononuclear cells were used as the source from which RNA for TCR libraries was isolated. The receptor library was made with 5' RACE. Sequencing used an Illumina HiSeq 2000. Template switching introduced a universal primer binding site; the final cDNA contained a unique molecular identifier, enabling accurate counting of TCR cDNA molecules. Specific primers in the conserved constant-segment region were used to synthesize first-strand cDNA for the TCR alpha and beta chains. To control for contamination, each cDNA library was double barcoded with a SMART-Mk sample barcode plus Illumina barcodes. Two successive PCR steps introduced TruSeq adapter sequences along with Illumina sample barcodes. The TCR alpha and beta cDNA libraries were sequenced on the Illumina HiSeq platform using custom primers. In the paper's pipeline: MiGEC was used to process raw reads and extract unique molecular identifiers, and MiXCR was used to find CDR3 positions. Recombination models were inferred per individual with the repgenHMM and IGoR tools using an EM algorithm. The analysis of shared clonotypes was done with the tcR package in R, with sharing normalized by the product of cloneset sizes. Out-of-frame nonproductive sequences were analyzed to study raw recombination free of thymic and clonal selection effects. TCRdb reprocessed the public reads (quality trimming at Q25 with fastp, clone calling with MiXCR) and kept in-frame beta chains. Each CDR3 protein gets just one entry, which takes the most common genes and DNA from the rows behind it. The V and J calls were not made by the authors but by TCRdb's processing. The sample profile shows hundreds of thousands of distinct CDR3 sequences; 21% of them were found once. The ten biggest clones cover 4.3% of the sample.

Many counts were recorded for this clonotype. The antigen it binds to is not known. No per-base quality is available; no much larger clone lies one base away. Compared with germline, V lacks 3 bases and J lacks 3 bases; bases without a gene match: 4. Inclusive of the bounding cysteine and phenylalanine, the CDR3 is 14 residues long. Only the CDR3 portion is preserved as DNA: 42 bases, with reading frame beginning at the first base. CDR1 SGHTA and CDR2 FQGNSA were looked up in the germline V gene. The data also belong to a second study, concerning T cells expressing NK-cell markers. From that second study: TCR beta-chain repertoires were profiled in sorted CD3+CD56+NKG2C+, CD3+CD56+NKG2C- and CD3+CD56-NKG2C+ T-cell subsets from eight donors. Seven of the eight sequenced donors were HCMV-seropositive and one was HCMV-seronegative. In several experiments an anti-gammadeltaTCR antibody was added to restrict sorting to alphabetaTCR-expressing T cells. In roughly 6 donors, the dominant CD3+CD56+NKG2C+ clonotypes were found to rank among the top 10 CD8+ clonotypes and to make up about 1.0-7.5% of CD8+ T cells. Those dominant clonotypes were again the most abundant among CD3+CD56-NKG2C+ cells in a handful of donors, at roughly 28.3-65%. Whether the expanded NKG2C-expressing T cell clones were specific for HCMV antigens was left unclear. The eight sequenced donors were randomly selected healthy volunteers, three men and five women. HCMV-specific IgG was detected in serum with a commercial ELISA kit to determine HCMV serostatus. For over five donors, unsorted PBMC were also used to sequence bulk peripheral blood T-cell repertoires. MIGEC handled demultiplexing of the reads and grouping by UMI, while MiTCR was used to assemble and quantify clonotypes. Only TCR cDNA sequences supported by at least two reads were kept to exclude erroneous sequences. Downstream repertoire analysis used the tcR package, and clonotypes were matched across fractions by CDR3 nucleotide sequence plus V segment. VDJmatch was used to annotate antigen specificity against VDJdb, with one amino acid substitution in CDR3 allowed.

In this chain, TRBV7-2 is recombined with TRBJ2-5; TRBD1 matches 7 bases in the middle. Sequenced sample: PBMCs. The receptor's source is a woman under 30 in good health. CDR3 region: CASSFNRGKETQYF. The DNA sequence follows: TGTGCCAGCAGCTTTAACAGGGGAAAAGAGACCCAGTACTTC.